This T cell receptor (beta chain) was documented in a study of CD8 T cells in Susac syndrome. The CDR3 extends over 18 amino acids. This clonotype was picked up one time. Reverse transcription of 0.5 to 1 ug RNA was performed with random hexamers. The method of amplification for TCR beta CDR3 was immunoSEQ multiplex PCR, covering 54 Vbeta and 13 Jbeta. TCRdb ran MiXCR on the immunoSEQ multiplex PCR reads and lists one entry per CDR3 protein. The table has about 430,000 distinct CDR3 sequences, more than 80% seen once; the top ten hold approximately 0.12%. Patients with stable or active relapsing-remitting disease, all of them treatment-naive, made up the multiple sclerosis controls.

Sample: CD8+ T cells from PBMCs. The source of this sequence is a human donor with multiple sclerosis. The rearrangement links TRBV21-1 to TRBJ2-2; the DNA was not compared with TRBD2, the D call given in the table. TRBV21-1 constitutes a pseudogene. The CDR3 coding sequence is TGTGCCAGCAGCAAAGATCCAGCGGGGAAAACGAACACCGGGGAGCTGTTTTTT. This codes for CASSKDPAGKTNTGELFF.